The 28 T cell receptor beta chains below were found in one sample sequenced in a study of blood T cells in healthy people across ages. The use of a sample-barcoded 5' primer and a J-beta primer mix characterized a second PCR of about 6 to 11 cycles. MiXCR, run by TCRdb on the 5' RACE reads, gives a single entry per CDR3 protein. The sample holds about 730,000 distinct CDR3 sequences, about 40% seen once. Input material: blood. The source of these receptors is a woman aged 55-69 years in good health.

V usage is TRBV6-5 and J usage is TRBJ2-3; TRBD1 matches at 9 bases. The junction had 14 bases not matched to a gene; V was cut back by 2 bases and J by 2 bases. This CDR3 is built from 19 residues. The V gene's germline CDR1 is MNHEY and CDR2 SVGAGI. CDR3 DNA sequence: TGTGCCAGCAGTTACCAGGCCTTGACAGGGGGTCGGGACACAGATACGCAGTATTTT. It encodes CASSYQALTGGRDTDTQYF.

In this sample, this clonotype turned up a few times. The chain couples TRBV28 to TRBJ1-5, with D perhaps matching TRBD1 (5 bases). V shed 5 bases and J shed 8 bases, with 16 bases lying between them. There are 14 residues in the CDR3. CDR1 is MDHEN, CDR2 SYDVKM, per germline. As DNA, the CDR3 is TGTGCCAGCAGTGCGACAGCCTTAGAGGAGCCCCAGCATTTT. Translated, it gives CASSATALEEPQHF.

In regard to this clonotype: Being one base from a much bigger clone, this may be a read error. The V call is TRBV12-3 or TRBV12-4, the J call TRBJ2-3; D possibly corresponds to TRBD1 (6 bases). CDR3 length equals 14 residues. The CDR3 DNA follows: TGTGCCAGCAGTTTAGGACAGGCATCGGATACGCGGTATTTT. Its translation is CASSLGQASDTRYF.

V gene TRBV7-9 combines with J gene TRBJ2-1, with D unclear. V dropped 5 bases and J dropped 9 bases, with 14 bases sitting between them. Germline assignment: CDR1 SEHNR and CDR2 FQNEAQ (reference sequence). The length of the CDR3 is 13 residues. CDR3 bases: TGTGCCAGCAGCGTACGGATAGTGGCTGAGCAGTTCTTC. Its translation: CASSVRIVAEQFF.

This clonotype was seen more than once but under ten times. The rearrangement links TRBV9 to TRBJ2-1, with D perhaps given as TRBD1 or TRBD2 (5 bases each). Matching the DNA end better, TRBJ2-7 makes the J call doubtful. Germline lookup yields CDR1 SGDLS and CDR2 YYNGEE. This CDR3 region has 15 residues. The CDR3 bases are TGTGCCAGCAGCGTAGGTCGGGGCGCCTACAATGAGCAGTACTTC. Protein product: CASSVGRGAYNEQYF.

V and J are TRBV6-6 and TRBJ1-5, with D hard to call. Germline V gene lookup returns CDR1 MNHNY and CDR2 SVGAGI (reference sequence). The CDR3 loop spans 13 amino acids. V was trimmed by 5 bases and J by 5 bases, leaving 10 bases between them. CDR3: CASSTSGDQPQHF. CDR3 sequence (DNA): TGTGCCAGCAGTACATCAGGAGATCAGCCCCAGCATTTT.

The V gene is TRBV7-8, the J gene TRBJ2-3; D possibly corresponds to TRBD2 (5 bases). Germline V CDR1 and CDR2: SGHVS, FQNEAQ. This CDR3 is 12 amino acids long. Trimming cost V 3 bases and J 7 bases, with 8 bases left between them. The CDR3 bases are TGTGCCAGCAGCTTCGGGGTTAATACGCAGTATTTT. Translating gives CASSFGVNTQYF.

The CDR3 loop reads CATGRQRGTGANVLTF. CDR3 nucleotide sequence: TGTGCCACCGGGAGACAAAGGGGTACTGGGGCCAACGTCCTGACTTTC. This chain uses TRBV15 with TRBJ2-6, with D perhaps matching TRBD1 or TRBD2 (5 bases each). The CDR3 extends over 16 amino acids. CDR1 is LNHNV and CDR2 is YYDKDF in the germline V gene (reference sequence). V shed 8 bases and J shed 2 bases, with 16 bases lying between them.

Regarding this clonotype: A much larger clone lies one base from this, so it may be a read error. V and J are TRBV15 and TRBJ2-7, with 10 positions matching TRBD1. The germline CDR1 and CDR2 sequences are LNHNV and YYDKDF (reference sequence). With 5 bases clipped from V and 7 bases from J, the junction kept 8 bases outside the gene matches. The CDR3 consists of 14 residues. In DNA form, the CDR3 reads TGTGCCACCAGCTGGGACAGGGGAGGTGGTGAGCAGTACTTC. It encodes CATSWDRGGGEQYF.

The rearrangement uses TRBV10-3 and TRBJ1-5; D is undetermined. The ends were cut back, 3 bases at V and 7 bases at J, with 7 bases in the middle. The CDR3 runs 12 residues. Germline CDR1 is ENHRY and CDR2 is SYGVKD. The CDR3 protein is CAISDGGQPQHF. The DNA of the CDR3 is TGTGCCATCAGTGACGGTGGGCAGCCCCAGCATTTT.

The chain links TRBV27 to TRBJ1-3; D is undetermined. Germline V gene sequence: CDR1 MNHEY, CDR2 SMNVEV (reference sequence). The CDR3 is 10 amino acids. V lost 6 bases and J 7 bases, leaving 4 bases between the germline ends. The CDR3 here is CASRVNTIYF. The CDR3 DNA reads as TGTGCCAGCAGGGTGAACACCATATATTTT.

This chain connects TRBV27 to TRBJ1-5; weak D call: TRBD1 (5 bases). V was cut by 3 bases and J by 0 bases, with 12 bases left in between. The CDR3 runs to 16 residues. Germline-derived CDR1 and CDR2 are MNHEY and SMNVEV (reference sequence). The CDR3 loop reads CASSFLDQGSNQPQHF. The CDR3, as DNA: TGTGCCAGCAGTTTTCTGGATCAGGGTAGCAATCAGCCCCAGCATTTT.

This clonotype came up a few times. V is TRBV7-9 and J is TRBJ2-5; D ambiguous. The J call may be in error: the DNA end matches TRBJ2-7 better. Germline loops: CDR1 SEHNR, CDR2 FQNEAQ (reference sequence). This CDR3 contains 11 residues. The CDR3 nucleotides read TGTGCCAGCAGCTTGTGGTCCGAGCAGTACTTC. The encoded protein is CASSLWSEQYF.

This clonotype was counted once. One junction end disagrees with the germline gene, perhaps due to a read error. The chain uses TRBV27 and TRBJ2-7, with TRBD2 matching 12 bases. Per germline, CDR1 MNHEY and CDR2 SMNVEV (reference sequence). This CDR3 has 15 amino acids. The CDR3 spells CTSRSSGGVSYEQYF. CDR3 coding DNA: TGTACCAGCAGATCTAGCGGGGGGGTCTCCTACGAGCAGTACTTC.

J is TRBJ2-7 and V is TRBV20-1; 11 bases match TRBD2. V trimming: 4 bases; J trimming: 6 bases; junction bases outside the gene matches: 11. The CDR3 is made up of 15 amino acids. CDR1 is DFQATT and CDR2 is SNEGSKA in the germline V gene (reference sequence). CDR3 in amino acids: CSATTSGTSGREQYF. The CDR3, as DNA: TGCAGTGCTACAACCTCGGGGACTAGCGGTCGCGAGCAGTACTTC.

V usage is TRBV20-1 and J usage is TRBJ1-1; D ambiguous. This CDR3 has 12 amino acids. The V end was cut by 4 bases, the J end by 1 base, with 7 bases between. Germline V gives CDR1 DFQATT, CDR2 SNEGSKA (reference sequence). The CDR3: CSANLGNTEAFF. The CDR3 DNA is TGCAGTGCTAATTTAGGGAACACTGAAGCTTTCTTT.

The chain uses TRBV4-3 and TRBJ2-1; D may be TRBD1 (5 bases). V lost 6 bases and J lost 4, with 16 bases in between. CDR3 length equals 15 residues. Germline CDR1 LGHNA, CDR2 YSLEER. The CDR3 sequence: CASSIKGQAYNEQFF. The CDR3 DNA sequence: TGCGCCAGCAGTATAAAGGGGCAGGCGTACAATGAGCAGTTCTTC.

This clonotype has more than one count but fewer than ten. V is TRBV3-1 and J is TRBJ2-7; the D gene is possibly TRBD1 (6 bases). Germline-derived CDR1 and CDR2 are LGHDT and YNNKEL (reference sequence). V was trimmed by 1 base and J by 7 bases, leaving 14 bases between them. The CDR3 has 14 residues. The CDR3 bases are TGTGCCAGCAGCCAAGGGACAGTTCCCGGAGAGCAGTACTTC. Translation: CASSQGTVPGEQYF.

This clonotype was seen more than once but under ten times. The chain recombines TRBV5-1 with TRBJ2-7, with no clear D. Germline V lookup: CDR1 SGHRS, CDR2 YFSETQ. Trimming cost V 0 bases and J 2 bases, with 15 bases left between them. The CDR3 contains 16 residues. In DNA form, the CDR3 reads TGCGCCAGCAGCTTGGCCGAGTCTAGGAGTACCTACGAGCAGTACTTC. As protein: CASSLAESRSTYEQYF. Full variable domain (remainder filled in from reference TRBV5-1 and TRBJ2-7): KAGVTQTPRYLIKTRGQQVTLSCSPISGHRSVSWYQQTPGQGLQFLFEYFSETQRNKGNFPGRFSGRQFSNSRSEMNVSTLELGDSALYLCASSLAESRSTYEQYFGPGTRLTVT.

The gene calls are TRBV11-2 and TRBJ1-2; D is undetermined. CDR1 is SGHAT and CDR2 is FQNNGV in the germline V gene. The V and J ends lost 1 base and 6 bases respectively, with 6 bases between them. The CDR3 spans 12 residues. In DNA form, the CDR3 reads TGTGCCAGCAGCTTAGGTTGGCATGGCTACACCTTC. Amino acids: CASSLGWHGYTF.

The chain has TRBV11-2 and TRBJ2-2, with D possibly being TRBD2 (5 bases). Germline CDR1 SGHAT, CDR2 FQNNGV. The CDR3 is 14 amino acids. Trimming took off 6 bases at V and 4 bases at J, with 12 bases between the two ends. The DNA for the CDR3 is TGTGCCAGCAGTACGGGGTACTTCACCGGGGAGCTGTTTTTT. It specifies CASSTGYFTGELFF.

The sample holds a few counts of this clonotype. This CDR3 is CASSALSGRRYNEQFF. In DNA form, the CDR3 reads TGTGCCAGCAGCGCTCTTAGCGGGAGGAGGTACAATGAGCAGTTCTTC. The chain uses TRBV2 and TRBJ2-1; TRBD2 matches at 10 bases. The trim removed 6 bases at V and 4 bases at J, leaving 9 bases unmatched. The CDR3 spans 16 residues. Per the germline V gene, CDR1 is SNHLY and CDR2 is FYNNEI.

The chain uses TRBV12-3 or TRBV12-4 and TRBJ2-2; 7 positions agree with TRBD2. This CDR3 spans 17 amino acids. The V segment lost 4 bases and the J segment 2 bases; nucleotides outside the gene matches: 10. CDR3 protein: CASSSSGGPANTGELFF. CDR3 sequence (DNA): TGTGCCAGCAGTTCTAGCGGAGGCCCCGCTAACACCGGGGAGCTGTTTTTT.

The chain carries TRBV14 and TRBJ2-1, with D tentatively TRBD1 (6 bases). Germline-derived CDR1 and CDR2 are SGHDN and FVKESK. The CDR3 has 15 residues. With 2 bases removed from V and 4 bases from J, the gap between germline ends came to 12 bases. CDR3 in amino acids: CASSQIDRSYNEQFF. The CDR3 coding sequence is TGTGCCAGCAGCCAAATTGACAGGAGTTACAATGAGCAGTTCTTC.

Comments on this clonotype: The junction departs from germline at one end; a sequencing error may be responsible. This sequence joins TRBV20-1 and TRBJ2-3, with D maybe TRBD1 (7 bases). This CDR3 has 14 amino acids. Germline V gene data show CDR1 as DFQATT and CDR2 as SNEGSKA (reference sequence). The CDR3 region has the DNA TGCAGTGCTAGAATGACTAGGGGGACAGATATGCAGTATTTT. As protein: CSARMTRGTDMQYF.

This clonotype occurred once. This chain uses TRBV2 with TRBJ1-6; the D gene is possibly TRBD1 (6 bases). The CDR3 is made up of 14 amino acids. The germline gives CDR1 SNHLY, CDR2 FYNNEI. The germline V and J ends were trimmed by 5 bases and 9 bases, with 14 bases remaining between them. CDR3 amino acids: CASSTGSNFSPLHF. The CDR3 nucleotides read TGTGCCAGCAGTACAGGGTCAAACTTTTCACCCCTCCACTTT.

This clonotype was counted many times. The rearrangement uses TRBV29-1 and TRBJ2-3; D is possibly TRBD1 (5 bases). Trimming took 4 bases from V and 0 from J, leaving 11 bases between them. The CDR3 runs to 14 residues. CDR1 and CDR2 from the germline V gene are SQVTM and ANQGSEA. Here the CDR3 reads CSVVPGASTDTQYF. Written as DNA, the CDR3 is TGCAGCGTTGTCCCTGGGGCTAGCACAGATACGCAGTATTTT.

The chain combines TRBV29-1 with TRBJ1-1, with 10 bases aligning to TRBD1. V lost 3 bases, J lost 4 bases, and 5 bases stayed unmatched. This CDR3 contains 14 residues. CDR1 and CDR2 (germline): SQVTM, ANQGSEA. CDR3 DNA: TGCAGCGTTGACGGGCGGACAGGGGGCACTGAAGCTTTCTTT. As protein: CSVDGRTGGTEAFF.